A selection of T cell receptor beta chains follows, all from one sample in a study of blood T cells in healthy people across ages. TCRdb redid the calling of the 5' RACE reads with MiXCR, one entry per CDR3 protein. The sample consists of about 1.8 million distinct CDR3 sequences, around 48% of them appearing once. The sequenced sample was blood. The receptor source for this set is a woman in her forties in good health. Both conserved end residues are part of each CDR3. The D gene is left open where the match is weak. Rows give clone size only sometimes, using once, few, many, or a class for an expanded clone.

. TRBJ2-1 . TRBV5-1 CASSAGQLSSYNEQFF TGCGCCAGCAGCGCCGGACAGTTGAGCTCCTACAACGAGCAGTTCTTC
few TRBJ1-1 . TRBV12-3/TRBV12-4 CASRLGTEAFF TGTGCCAGCCGCCTGGGGACTGAAGCTTTCTTT
. TRBJ1-2 . TRBV4-2 CASSQVGTENYGYTF TGTGCCAGCAGCCAAGTAGGAACAGAAAACTATGGCTACACCTTC
few TRBJ1-2 . TRBV20-1 CSARDFTATQLHGYTF TGCAGTGCTAGAGATTTTACGGCAACCCAACTCCATGGCTACACCTTC
few TRBJ1-6 . TRBV6-6 CASSPRQAHLHF TGTGCCAGCAGTCCGAGACAGGCACATCTCCACTTT
few TRBJ2-1 . TRBV6-6 CASSPDGTQFF TGTGCCAGCAGTCCAGACGGAACGCAGTTCTTC
. TRBJ2-1 . TRBV7-2 CASRETGTNHYNEQFF TGTGCCAGCAGAGAAACCGGGACAAATCATTACAATGAGCAGTTCTTC
few TRBJ2-3 TRBD1 TRBV7-2 CASSSGQGASLQYF TGTGCCAGCAGCTCGGGACAGGGGGCTTCGTTACAGTATTTT
. TRBJ2-5 TRBD1 TRBV11-2 CASSRGQGSGETQYF TGTGCCAGCAGCAGGGGACAGGGGTCGGGAGAGACCCAGTACTTC
. TRBJ2-1 . TRBV4-3 CASSPRPRSSYNKQFF TGCGCCAGCAGCCCAAGACCCAGGAGCTCCTACAATAAGCAGTTCTTC
. TRBJ2-3 TRBD2 TRBV14 CASSQPLLTSGADTRYF TGTGCCAGCAGCCAACCCCTCTTGACTAGCGGTGCAGATACGCGGTATTTT
. TRBJ2-5 . TRBV28 CASSLPDLMETQYF TGTGCCAGCAGTTTACCGGACCTTATGGAGACCCAGTACTTC
. TRBJ2-1 . TRBV20-1 CSALGRRNEQFF TGCAGTGCTCTTGGACGGCGCAATGAGCAGTTCTTC
. TRBJ1-2 . TRBV7-2 CASSLWTLYGYTF TGTGCCAGCAGCTTATGGACTCTATATGGCTACACCTTC
. TRBJ2-4 . TRBV20-1 CSGGLLAKNIQYF TGCAGTGGGGGTTTGTTGGCCAAAAACATTCAGTACTTC
few TRBJ2-1 TRBD1 TRBV7-4 CASYRGDLNEQFF TGTGCCAGCTACAGGGGAGATTTGAATGAGCAGTTCTTC
. TRBJ2-1 TRBD1 TRBV20-1 CSAPGQVSNEQFF TGCAGTGCCCCGGGACAGGTATCAAATGAGCAGTTCTTC
. TRBJ1-1 TRBD1 TRBV29-1 CSVESVRGKTEAFF TGCAGCGTTGAAAGTGTCAGGGGGAAAACTGAAGCTTTCTTT
. TRBJ1-2 . TRBV6-5 CASSYSIIGVNYGYTF TGTGCCAGCAGTTACTCGATTATAGGGGTGAACTATGGCTACACCTTC
once TRBJ2-3 TRBD2 TRBV6-1 CASSATSGGPADTQYF TGTGCCAGCAGTGCAACTAGCGGGGGGCCCGCAGATACGCAGTATTTT
few TRBJ2-5 TRBD1 TRBV20-1 CSPSSTGRETQYF TGCAGTCCCTCATCGACAGGGCGCGAGACCCAGTACTTC
. TRBJ1-2 . TRBV12-3/TRBV12-4 CASSLVAGANYGYTF TGTGCCAGCAGTTTAGTGGCAGGTGCTAACTATGGCTACACCTTC
. TRBJ2-7 . TRBV4-1 CASSQDPGFTYEQYF TGCGCCAGCAGCCAAGATCCAGGGTTCACCTACGAGCAGTACTTC
. TRBJ2-1 . TRBV11-2 CASSLGWRVRSYNEQFF TGTGCCAGCAGCTTAGGGTGGAGGGTACGATCCTACAATGAGCAGTTCTTC
few TRBJ2-1 . TRBV6-5 CASSYADGPYNEQFF TGTGCCAGCAGTTACGCGGACGGACCCTACAATGAGCAGTTCTTC
. TRBJ1-1 . TRBV19 CARPESGNRGANTEAFF TGTGCCAGGCCAGAATCGGGAAACAGAGGAGCCAACACTGAAGCTTTCTTT
. TRBJ2-7 TRBD1 TRBV4-3 CASSRSRDRSYEQYF TGCGCCAGCAGCCGGTCCCGGGACAGGAGCTACGAGCAGTACTTC
. TRBJ2-7 TRBD2 TRBV6-2/TRBV6-3 CASRGTSDHEQYF TGTGCCAGCCGCGGGACTAGCGACCACGAGCAGTACTTC
. TRBJ1-6 . TRBV4-3 CASSPDLSTPLHF TGCGCCAGCAGCCCTGACCTTAGTACACCCCTCCACTTT
. TRBJ2-1 . TRBV20-1 CSASWASSYNEQFF TGCAGTGCTAGTTGGGCCTCCTCCTACAATGAGCAGTTCTTC
. TRBJ2-7 . TRBV27 CASSRDLVERYF TGTGCCAGCAGCAGGGACCTGGTGGAGCGGTACTTC
. TRBJ2-7 . TRBV20-1 CSAPPGSGYEQYF TGCAGTGCGCCTCCAGGGAGCGGCTACGAGCAGTACTTC
few TRBJ2-7 . TRBV6-2/TRBV6-3 CASGHSSYEQYF TGTGCCAGCGGGCACAGTTCCTACGAGCAGTACTTC
few TRBJ2-1 . TRBV20-1 CSAVGGPRSYNEQFF TGCAGTGCTGTCGGGGGGCCCCGCTCCTACAATGAGCAGTTCTTC
. TRBJ2-5 TRBD1 TRBV5-6 CASSAPGQGLETQYF TGTGCCAGCAGCGCGCCGGGACAGGGATTAGAGACCCAGTACTTC
. TRBJ2-5 TRBD2 TRBV2 CASRSPTSGGFETQYF TGTGCCAGCAGGTCCCCTACTAGCGGGGGGTTTGAGACCCAGTACTTC
. TRBJ2-7 . TRBV6-5 CASSYSNRGAYEQYF TGTGCCAGCAGTTACTCGAATAGGGGGGCGTACGAGCAGTACTTC
few TRBJ1-2 TRBD1 TRBV20-1 CSASLTGGIDYGYTF TGCAGTGCTAGTCTGACAGGGGGAATAGACTATGGCTACACCTTC
few TRBJ2-3 . TRBV20-1 CSAMAGSSTDTQYF TGCAGTGCTATGGCGGGGTCTAGCACAGATACGCAGTATTTT
once TRBJ2-7 . TRBV6-2/TRBV6-3 CASRTFAGPSHEQYF TGTGCCAGCAGGACTTTCGCCGGTCCCTCCCACGAGCAGTACTTC